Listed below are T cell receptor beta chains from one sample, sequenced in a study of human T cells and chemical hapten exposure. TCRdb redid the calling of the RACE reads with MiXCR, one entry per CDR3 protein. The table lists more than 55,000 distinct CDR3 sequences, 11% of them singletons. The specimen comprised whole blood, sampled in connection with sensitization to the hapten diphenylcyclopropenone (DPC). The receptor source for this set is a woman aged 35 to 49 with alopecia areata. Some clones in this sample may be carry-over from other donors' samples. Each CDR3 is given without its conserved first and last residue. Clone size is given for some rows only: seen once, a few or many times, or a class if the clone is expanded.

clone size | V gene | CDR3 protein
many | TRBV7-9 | ASSPPRTSGRVCEQF
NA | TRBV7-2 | ASSQRTGSHEQY
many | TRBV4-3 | ASSQAPNTEAF
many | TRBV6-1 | ASRLTGGFDGQPQH
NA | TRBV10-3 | AISRQGASTGELF
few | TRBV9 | ASSASGTSGTNEQF
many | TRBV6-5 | ASSKQGKGTGELF
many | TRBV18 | ASSSPQRPGTDTQY
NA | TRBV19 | ASIPQRGTGLAGGTGEQF
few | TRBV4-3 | ASSQVVLNTEAF
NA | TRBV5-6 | ASMTNTEAF
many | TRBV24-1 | ATQRELEAF
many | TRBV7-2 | ASSATGSGNTIY
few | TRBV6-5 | ASSYRALAGDTQY
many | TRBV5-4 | ASSLGGQPTTSIYGYT
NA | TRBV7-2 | ASSPISGNTIY
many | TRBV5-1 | AIPRPPSPNEKLF
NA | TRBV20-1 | SARVRPILGETQY
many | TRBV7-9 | ASSNTYEQY
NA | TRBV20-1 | SASLAGGFDEQF
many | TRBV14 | ASSQPL
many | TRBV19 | ASSIDGQGTEAF
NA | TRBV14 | ASSHLGQGMTEAF
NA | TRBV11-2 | ASSLDHPPGSFYYNEQF
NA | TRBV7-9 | ASSLVDPLGPQH
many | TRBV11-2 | ASSLGLAAGELF
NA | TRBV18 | ASSRLPGQGNTEAF
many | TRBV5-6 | ASSLGRPKNYGYT
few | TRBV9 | ASSARTDTQY
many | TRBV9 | ASSAEGRETDTQY
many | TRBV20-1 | SARARTSGNYNEQF
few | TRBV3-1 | ASSQRTSGNTGELF
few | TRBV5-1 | ASSLEAGPTEAF
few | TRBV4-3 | ASSQEPLRGGTEAF
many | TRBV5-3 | ARSWPTGNGYT
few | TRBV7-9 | ASSLGQAGDEKLF
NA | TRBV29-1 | SVGAPNQPQH
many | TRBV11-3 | ASSLDEGELF
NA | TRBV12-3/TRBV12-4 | ASSLSVYEQY
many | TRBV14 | ASSPQGLPYEQY
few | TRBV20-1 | SAGGPDEQY
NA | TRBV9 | ASSVGGEYEQY
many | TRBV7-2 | ASSLTGTPEAF
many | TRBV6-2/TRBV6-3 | ASGTTGTQY
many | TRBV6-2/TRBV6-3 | ASSYEQNTEAF
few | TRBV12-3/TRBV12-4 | ASSLARGTGNTIY
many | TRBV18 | ASSPTLPGSGANVLT
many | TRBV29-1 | SVDESSTDTQY
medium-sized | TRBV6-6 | ASSRAGGTGQPQH
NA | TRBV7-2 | ASSLYDRGGTQY
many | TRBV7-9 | ASSSTFSYEQY
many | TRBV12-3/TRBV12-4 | ASSPGQGATEAF
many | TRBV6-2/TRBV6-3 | ASSDDYEQY
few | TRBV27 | ASSGRGRTRDNDNEQF
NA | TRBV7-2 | ASSLGSADFRGYT
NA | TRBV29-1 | SVEHSKTEAF
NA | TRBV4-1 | ASSRGDRGNADTQY
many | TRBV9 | ASSSLGWADTQY
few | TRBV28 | ASSHRDRPYEQY